This T cell receptor beta chain was identified during a study of identical twins. TCRdb re-called the 5' RACE reads through MiXCR, storing one row per CDR3 protein. The data hold 250,000 to 350,000 distinct CDR3 sequences, with more than 6.5% observed a single time. Study findings and constraints: Out-of-frame alpha sequences common to twins exhibited a surplus of low generation probability. Within beta out-of-frame sequences, the excess sharing observed between twins was weaker. The abundant beta clonotypes from cord blood had fewer insertions, and memory repertoires had none of this.

Germline V CDR1 and CDR2: LNHNV, YYDKDF (reference sequence). The CDR3 length is 15 residues. V shed 5 bases and J shed 2 bases, with 14 bases lying between them. This clonotype has ten or more counts. Antigen: not known. The same data also contributed to another study, on yellow fever vaccine responses in identical twins.

The sample was memory (CD45RO+) T cells sorted from blood. The clonotype was recovered from a woman under 30 in good health. V gene TRBV15 combines with J gene TRBJ2-3; TRBD2 might be the D (5 bases). The CDR3 here is CATSVQRSPTDTQYF. CDR3 nucleotide sequence: TGTGCCACCAGCGTGCAGCGGAGCCCCACAGATACGCAGTATTTT.